The 3 T cell receptor beta chains below were found in one sample sequenced in a study of blood T cell repertoires in COVID-19. Assay: immunoSEQ multiplex PCR; the TCRdb copy retains only in-frame clones and omits some. The sample shows about 110,000 clones, roughly 80% of them seen only once. Sample: peripheral blood. These receptors all come from a woman in her 70s with acute or convalescent COVID-19.

This clone was counted a few times. The V gene is TRBV29-1, the J gene TRBJ1-4; possibly TRBD1 for D (5 bases). V was clipped by 4 bases and J by 0 bases, with 12 bases between them. Germline V lookup: CDR1 SQVTM, CDR2 ANQGSEA. The CDR3 length is 15 residues. As DNA, the CDR3 is TGCAGCGTTGTGCAGGGATACACAACTAATGAAAAACTGTTTTTT. Translated: CSVVQGYTTNEKLFF.

The chain combines TRBV5-1 with TRBJ2-5; 7 bases line up with TRBD2. Germline CDR1 reads SGHRS; CDR2 reads YFSETQ. The V and J ends lost 6 bases and 0 bases, in that order; junction bases with no gene match: 2. The CDR3 covers 13 residues. CDR3 amino acids: CASNRGDQETQYF. The CDR3 DNA reads as TGCGCCAGCAATCGGGGGGACCAAGAGACCCAGTACTTC.

The V gene is TRBV28, the J gene TRBJ2-5; 9 bases match TRBD1. V was clipped by 0 bases and J by 6 bases; unmatched bases: 14. This CDR3 has 18 amino acids. From germline, CDR1 is MDHEN and CDR2 SYDVKM. Here the CDR3 reads CASSLWGLGQGPVKTQYF. As DNA, the CDR3 is TGTGCCAGCAGTTTATGGGGACTGGGACAGGGACCCGTGAAGACCCAGTACTTC.